This entry lists 11 T cell receptor beta chains sequenced from one sample in a study of blood T cell repertoires in COVID-19. The table came from immunoSEQ multiplex PCR; TCRdb's copy has only in-frame clones and leaves some out. The sample yields approximately 260,000 clones, about 80% seen once. Specimen: peripheral blood. The receptors here all came from a woman older than 75 with acute or convalescent COVID-19.

CDR3 bases: TGCAGCGTTGAAGACCAGGGACAGGGAAGCTACACCTTC. It is translated as CSVEDQGQGSYTF. J is TRBJ1-2 and V is TRBV29-1; 9 bases match TRBD1. J was trimmed by 9 bases and V by 0 bases; bases with no gene match: 5. CDR1 is SQVTM, CDR2 ANQGSEA, per germline. CDR3 length: 13 residues.

In this sample, this clone turned up once. CDR3 coding DNA: TGTGCCAGCAGCGATCGGACAGGGGTGGCCGGGGAGCTGTTTTTT. This encodes CASSDRTGVAGELFF. The gene calls are TRBV14 and TRBJ2-2; 9 nucleotides line up with TRBD1. CDR1 is SGHDN and CDR2 is FVKESK in the germline V gene. With V trimmed by 5 bases and J by 6 bases, 7 bases remained unmatched. This CDR3 comprises 15 residues. Based on the CDR3 plus reference TRBV14 and TRBJ2-2, the full variable domain is EAGVTQFPSHSVIEKGQTVTLRCDPISGHDNLYWYRRVMGKEIKFLLHFVKESKQDESGMPNNRFLAERTGGTYSTLKVQPAELEDSGVYFCASSDRTGVAGELFFGEGSRLTVL.

This chain joins TRBV10-1 and TRBJ2-3; TRBD2 aligns across 9 bases. V dropped 2 bases and J dropped 1; count of bases not matched to a gene: 10. The CDR3 length is 18 residues. Per the germline V gene, CDR1 is WNHNN and CDR2 is SYGVQD (reference sequence). CDR3 loop: CASSEDSGGYLGTDTQYF. For the CDR3, the DNA is TGCGCCAGCAGTGAGGATAGCGGGGGTTACTTGGGCACAGATACGCAGTATTTT.

This clone came up once. This sequence joins TRBV7-2 and TRBJ2-3, with 7 bases matching TRBD2. The CDR3 is 15 amino acids. J gave up 0 bases and V 3 bases, and 3 bases lay outside the gene matches. Germline CDR1 SGHTA, CDR2 FQGNSA. CDR3 amino acids: CASSFGGGSTDTQYF. The CDR3 DNA reads TGTGCCAGCAGCTTTGGGGGGGGTAGCACAGATACGCAGTATTTT.

A single count supports this clone. The chain links TRBV19 to TRBJ1-4, with TRBD1 identical over 9 bases. Germline V gene data show CDR1 as LNHDA and CDR2 as SQIVND (reference sequence). V was pared by 4 bases and J by 5 bases, with 5 bases of the junction left unmatched. CDR3 length: 15 amino acids. The chain's CDR3 is CASSTTGTGNEKLFF. In DNA form, the CDR3 reads TGTGCCAGTAGTACGACCGGGACAGGGAATGAAAAACTGTTTTTT.

This clone has a single count. The genes are TRBV3-1 (or the pseudogene TRBV3-2) and TRBJ1-5, with 10 bases lining up with TRBD1. The ends lost 2 bases at V and 5 bases at J; junction bases unmatched: 3. Germline CDR1 is LGHDT and CDR2 is YNNKEL (reference sequence). The CDR3 sequence is 15 residues long. CDR3 DNA: TGTGCCAGCAGCCAAAGCGGGACAGGGGATCAGCCCCAGCATTTT. Protein sequence: CASSQSGTGDQPQHF.

V usage is TRBV27 and J usage is TRBJ1-6, with 9 positions matching TRBD1. This CDR3 is 16 amino acids long. Germline trimming cut 8 bases from V and 6 bases from J; bases unmatched to any gene: 11. Germline CDR1 is MNHEY and CDR2 is SMNVEV (reference sequence). CDR3 sequence (DNA): TGTGCCAGCGCCCCGGGACAGGGAATTCGTAATTCACCCCTCCACTTT. This sequence encodes CASAPGQGIRNSPLHF.

This chain connects TRBV7-6 to TRBJ1-4; 10 bases align to TRBD1. The CDR3 runs to 17 residues. V lost 2 bases and J lost 6; bases outside the gene matches: 9. The germline CDR1 and CDR2 sequences are SGHVS and FNYEAQ. The CDR3 region is CASSLRSRQGAYEKLFF. The CDR3, as DNA: TGTGCCAGCAGCTTACGCAGCCGACAGGGGGCTTATGAAAAACTGTTTTTT.

The V call is TRBV6-5, the J call TRBJ1-5; perhaps TRBD1 as D (6 bases). The germline V gene encodes CDR1 MNHEY and CDR2 SVGAGI. Trimming stripped 8 bases from V and 6 bases from J, with 20 bases between. The CDR3 contains 15 residues. The CDR3 reads CASHTGLGVGQPQHF. CDR3 sequence (DNA): TGTGCCAGCCATACAGGGTTGGGTGTGGGTCAGCCCCAGCATTTT.

V gene TRBV27 combines with J gene TRBJ1-1; 7 bases align to TRBD1. With V trimmed by 5 bases and J by 6 bases, 12 bases remained unmatched. CDR3 length: 15 residues. Germline assignment: CDR1 MNHEY and CDR2 SMNVEV (reference sequence). Here the CDR3 reads CASSPRTGVMAEAFF. CDR3 in DNA: TGTGCCAGCAGTCCACGAACAGGGGTTATGGCTGAAGCTTTCTTT.

The table lists this clone with a few counts. CDR3 sequence: CASRGAGGNTDTQYF. The CDR3, as DNA: TGTGCCAGCAGGGGAGCGGGGGGCAACACAGATACGCAGTATTTT. The J gene is TRBJ2-3, the V gene TRBV2, with TRBD2 matching over 9 bases. Trimming removed 6 bases from V and 2 bases from J; junction bases left unmatched: 6. The CDR3 spans 15 residues. Germline CDR1 and CDR2: SNHLY and FYNNEI.